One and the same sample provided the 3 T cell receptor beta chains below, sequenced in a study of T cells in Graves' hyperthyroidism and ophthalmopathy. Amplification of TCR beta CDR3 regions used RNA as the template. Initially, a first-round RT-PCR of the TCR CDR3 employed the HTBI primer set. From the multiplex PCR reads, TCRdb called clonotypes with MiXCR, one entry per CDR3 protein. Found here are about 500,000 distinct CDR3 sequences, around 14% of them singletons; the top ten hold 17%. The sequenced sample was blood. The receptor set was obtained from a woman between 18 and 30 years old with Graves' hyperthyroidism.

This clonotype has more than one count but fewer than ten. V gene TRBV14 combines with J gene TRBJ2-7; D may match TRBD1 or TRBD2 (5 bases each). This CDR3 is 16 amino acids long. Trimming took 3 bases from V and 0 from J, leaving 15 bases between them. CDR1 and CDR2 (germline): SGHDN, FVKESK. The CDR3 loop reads CASSHTGGSVSYEQYF. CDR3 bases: TGTGCCAGCAGCCATACTGGGGGTAGCGTCTCCTACGAGCAGTACTTC.

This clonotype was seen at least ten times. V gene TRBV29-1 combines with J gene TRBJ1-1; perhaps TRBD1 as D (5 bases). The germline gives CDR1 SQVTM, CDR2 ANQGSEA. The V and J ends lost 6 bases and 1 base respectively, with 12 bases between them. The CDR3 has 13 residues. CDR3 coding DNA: TGCAGCGTACTCAGGGTTGGGAACACTGAAGCTTTCTTT. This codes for CSVLRVGNTEAFF.

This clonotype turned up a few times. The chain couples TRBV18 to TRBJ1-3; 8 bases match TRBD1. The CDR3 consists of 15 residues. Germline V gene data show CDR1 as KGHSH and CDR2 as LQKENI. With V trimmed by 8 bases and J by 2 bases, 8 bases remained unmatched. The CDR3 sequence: CASSQVTGAGNTIYF. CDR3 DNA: TGTGCCAGCAGCCAAGTGACAGGGGCTGGAAACACCATATATTTT.